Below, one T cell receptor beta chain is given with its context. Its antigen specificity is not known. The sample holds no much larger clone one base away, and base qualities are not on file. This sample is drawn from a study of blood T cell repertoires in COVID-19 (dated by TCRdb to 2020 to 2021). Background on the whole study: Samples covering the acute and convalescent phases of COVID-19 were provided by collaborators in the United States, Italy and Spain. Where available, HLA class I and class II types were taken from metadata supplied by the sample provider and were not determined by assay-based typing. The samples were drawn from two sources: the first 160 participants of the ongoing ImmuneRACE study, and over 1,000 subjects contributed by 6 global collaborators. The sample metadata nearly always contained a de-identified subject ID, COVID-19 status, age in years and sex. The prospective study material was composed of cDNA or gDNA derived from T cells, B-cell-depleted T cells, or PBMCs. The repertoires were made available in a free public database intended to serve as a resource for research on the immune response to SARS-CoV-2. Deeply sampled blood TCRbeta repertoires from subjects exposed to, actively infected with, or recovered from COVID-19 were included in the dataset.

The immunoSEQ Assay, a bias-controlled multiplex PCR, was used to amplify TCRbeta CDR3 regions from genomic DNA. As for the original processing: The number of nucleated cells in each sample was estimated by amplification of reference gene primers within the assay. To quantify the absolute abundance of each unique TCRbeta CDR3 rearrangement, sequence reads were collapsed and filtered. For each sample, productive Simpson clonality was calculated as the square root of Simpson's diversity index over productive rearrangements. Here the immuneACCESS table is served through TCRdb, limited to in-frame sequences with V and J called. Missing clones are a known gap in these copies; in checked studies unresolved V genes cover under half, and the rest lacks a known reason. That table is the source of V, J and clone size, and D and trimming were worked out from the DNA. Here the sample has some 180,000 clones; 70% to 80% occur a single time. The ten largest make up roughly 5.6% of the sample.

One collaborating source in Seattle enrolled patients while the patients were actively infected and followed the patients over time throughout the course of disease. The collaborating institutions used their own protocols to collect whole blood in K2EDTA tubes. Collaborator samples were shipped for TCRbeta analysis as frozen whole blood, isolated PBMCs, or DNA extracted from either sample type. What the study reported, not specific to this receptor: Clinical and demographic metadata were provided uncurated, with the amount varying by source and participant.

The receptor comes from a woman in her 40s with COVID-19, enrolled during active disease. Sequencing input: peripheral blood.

The DNA sequence follows: TGCGCCAGCAGCCCGACCATTGCAACTAGCGGACAAGAGACCCAGTACTTC. This yields the protein CASSPTIATSGQETQYF. The V gene is TRBV5-1 and the J gene is TRBJ2-5, with 8 bases aligning to TRBD2. V has 4 bases trimmed and J has 2 bases trimmed; junction bases matching no gene number 13. The germline V gene encodes CDR1 SGHRS and CDR2 YFSETQ. The CDR3 spans 17 residues, from the cysteine through the phenylalanine. CDR3 DNA is the only sequence kept; it has 51 bases, read in frame from the first base.